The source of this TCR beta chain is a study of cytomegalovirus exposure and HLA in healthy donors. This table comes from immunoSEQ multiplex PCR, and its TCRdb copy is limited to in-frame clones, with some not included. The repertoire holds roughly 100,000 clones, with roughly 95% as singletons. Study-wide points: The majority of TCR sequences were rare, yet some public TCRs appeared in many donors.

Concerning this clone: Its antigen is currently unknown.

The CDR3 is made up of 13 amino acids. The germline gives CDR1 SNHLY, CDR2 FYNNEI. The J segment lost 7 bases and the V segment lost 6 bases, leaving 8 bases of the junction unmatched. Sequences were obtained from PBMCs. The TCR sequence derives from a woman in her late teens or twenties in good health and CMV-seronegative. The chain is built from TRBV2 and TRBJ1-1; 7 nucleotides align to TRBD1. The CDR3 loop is CASSVTWDSEAFF. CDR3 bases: TGTGCCAGCAGCGTAACGTGGGACAGTGAAGCTTTCTTT. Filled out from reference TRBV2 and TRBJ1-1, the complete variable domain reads EPEVTQTPSHQVTQMGQEVILRCVPISNHLYFYWYRQILGQKVEFLVSFYNNEISEKSEIFDDQFSVERPDGSNFTLKIRSTKLEDSAMYFCASSVTWDSEAFFGQGTRLTVV.